The 24 T cell receptor beta chains below all came from one sample that was sequenced in a study of OX40 agonist ivuxolimab in advanced cancers. Using immunoSEQ multiplex PCR, the repertoire was profiled, and TCRdb retains in-frame clones only, with some absent. Among tens of thousands of clones listed, more than 80% were seen once. Sequenced here: CD4+ or CD8+ T cells sorted from blood, sampled in a trial of the OX40 agonist ivuxolimab. The receptors shown here come from an adult with an advanced solid tumor such as melanoma, head and neck, liver or kidney cancer.

The chain links TRBV7-9 to TRBJ2-1; D might be TRBD1 or TRBD2, each matching 6 bases. V lost 5 bases to trimming and J lost 2 bases, with 19 bases between them. CDR1 and CDR2 from the germline V gene are SEHNR and FQNEAQ (reference sequence). CDR3 length equals 17 residues. The CDR3: CASSPRFGGLTYNEQFF. CDR3 bases: TGTGCCAGCAGCCCCCGGTTCGGGGGCCTTACCTACAATGAGCAGTTCTTC.

This clone was found once. The chain employs TRBV5-6 and TRBJ1-6; the match to TRBD1 covers 9 bases. After removal of 4 bases from V and 14 bases from J, the junction contained 7 bases not matched to a gene. The germline V gene has CDR1 SGHDT and CDR2 YYEEEE. There are 13 residues in the CDR3. CDR3 loop: CASSRTGGEALHF. DNA for the CDR3: TGTGCCAGCAGCAGAACAGGGGGCGAAGCCCTCCACTTT.

This sequence joins TRBV7-8 and TRBJ1-5, with D perhaps matching TRBD1 (5 bases). This CDR3 has 16 residues. The V end was cut by 5 bases, the J end by 0 bases, with 14 bases between. Per germline, CDR1 SGHVS and CDR2 FQNEAQ. This CDR3 reads CASSLRAPYSNQPQHF. Here the CDR3 DNA reads TGTGCCAGCAGCCTCAGGGCGCCCTATAGCAATCAGCCCCAGCATTTT.

Written as DNA, the CDR3 is TGCGCCAGCAGCTTGGGGACTGGAGTCACAGATACGCAGTATTTT. Protein product: CASSLGTGVTDTQYF. This chain links TRBV5-1 with TRBJ2-3; a weak D match, TRBD2 (5 bases). In germline, CDR1 is SGHRS, CDR2 YFSETQ. The CDR3 is 15 residues long. V was trimmed by 0 bases and J by 2 bases, leaving 10 bases between them.

The V call is TRBV7-5, the J call TRBJ1-5; TRBD1 is the table's D call, not checked against the DNA. TRBV7-5 is a documented pseudogene. The CDR3 covers 18 residues. The CDR3 is CARSPRGQGIRCNQPQHF. In DNA form, the CDR3 reads TGTGCCAGAAGCCCCCGGGGACAGGGTATAAGATGCAATCAGCCCCAGCATTTT.

J is TRBJ2-7 and V is TRBV7-9; the D gene is possibly TRBD2 (7 bases). This CDR3 has 15 amino acids. Trimming shortened V by 2 bases and J by 5 bases, and 16 bases separated the two germline ends. Germline CDR1 and CDR2: SEHNR and FQNEAQ (reference sequence). Here the CDR3 DNA reads TGTGCCAGCAGCTTAAGGGGGGGCCCTCTGAACGAGCAGTACTTC. Its translation is CASSLRGGPLNEQYF.

V usage is TRBV11-3 and J usage is TRBJ2-7; TRBD2 matches 12 bases. The CDR3 consists of 16 residues. The trim removed 3 bases at V and 4 bases at J, leaving 7 bases unmatched. Germline V gene sequence: CDR1 SGHNT, CDR2 YENEEA. CDR3 nucleotides: TGTGCCAGCAGCTTCCCTTCGACTAGCGGGAGTTACGAGCAGTACTTC. Protein: CASSFPSTSGSYEQYF.

The chain employs TRBV7-8 and TRBJ2-6; no definite D call. V was cut by 3 bases and J by 0 bases, with 12 bases left in between. Germline CDR1 SGHVS, CDR2 FQNEAQ. The CDR3 is 17 amino acids. CDR3 nucleotide sequence: TGTGCCAGCAGCTTTGTCCGGCAGCCCTCTGGGGCCAACGTCCTGACTTTC. This codes for CASSFVRQPSGANVLTF. Together with reference TRBV7-8 and TRBJ2-6, the CDR3 gives the full variable domain: GAGVSQSPRYKVAKRGQDVALRCDPISGHVSLFWYQQALGQGPEFLTYFQNEAQLDKSGLPSDRFFAERPEGSVSTLKIQRTQQEDSAVYLCASSFVRQPSGANVLTFGAGSRLTVL.

The rearrangement links TRBV19 to TRBJ1-5; D gene unclear. Trimming pared 5 bases from V and 0 bases from J, leaving 8 bases between. The CDR3 consists of 14 residues. Per germline, CDR1 LNHDA and CDR2 SQIVND (reference sequence). The CDR3 DNA is TGTGCCAGTAGTCAGGTTTATAGCAATCAGCCCCAGCATTTT. Translation: CASSQVYSNQPQHF. Variable domain in full (rest from reference TRBV19 and TRBJ1-5): DGGITQSPKYLFRKEGQNVTLSCEQNLNHDAMYWYRQDPGQGLRLIYYSQIVNDFQKGDIAEGYSVSREKKESFPLTVTSAQKNPTAFYLCASSQVYSNQPQHFGDGTRLSIL.

The chain couples TRBV6-1 to TRBJ1-2; D is ambiguous. The germline gives CDR1 MNHNS, CDR2 SASEGT. V was trimmed by 2 bases and J by 3 bases, leaving 4 bases between them. This CDR3 is 12 amino acids long. CDR3 DNA sequence: TGTGCCAGCAGTGAATCTTACTATGGCTACACCTTC. Residues: CASSESYYGYTF.

This chain links TRBV4-1 with TRBJ1-1; D is undetermined. Between the trimmed V and J ends, which lost 0 bases and 1 base, there was a span of 6 bases. The CDR3 runs to 14 residues. Germline V gene sequence: CDR1 MGHRA, CDR2 YSYEKL. The CDR3 DNA follows: TGCGCCAGCAGCCAAGAGTCCAGGAACACTGAAGCTTTCTTT. Translated, it gives CASSQESRNTEAFF.

This chain links TRBV29-1 with TRBJ2-7; the D call may be TRBD1 or TRBD2 (7 bases each). The CDR3 length is 12 residues. Germline lookup yields CDR1 SQVTM and CDR2 ANQGSEA. In nucleotides, the CDR3 is TGCGCAGGGGGGGGCCCCTCCTACGAGCAGTACTTC. Translation: CAGGGPSYEQYF.

The chain has TRBV5-1 and TRBJ1-3; D uncertain. V lost 0 bases to trimming and J lost 4 bases, with 8 bases between them. This CDR3 is built from 14 residues. CDR1 and CDR2 (germline): SGHRS, YFSETQ. CDR3 in amino acids: CASSLESSGNTIYF. CDR3 sequence (DNA): TGCGCCAGCAGCTTGGAATCGTCCGGAAACACCATATATTTT.

In its sample, this clone was seen a few times. This chain uses TRBV30 with TRBJ1-1; unclear D gene. CDR1 and CDR2 (germline): GTSNPN, SVGIG (reference sequence). CDR3 length equals 13 residues. Trimming cost V 2 bases and J 3 bases, with 10 bases left between them. Written as DNA, the CDR3 is TGTGCCTGGAGTCTCGGGCCGGACACTGAAGCTTTCTTT. Residues: CAWSLGPDTEAFF. The full variable domain, its missing parts supplied by reference TRBV30 and TRBJ1-1, is SQTIHQWPATLVQPVGSPLSLECTVEGTSNPNLYWYRQAAGRGLQLLFYSVGIGQISSEVPQNLSASRPQDRQFILSSKKLLLSDSGFYLCAWSLGPDTEAFFGQGTRLTVV.

This clone was counted a single time. The genes are TRBV30 and TRBJ1-1; the match to TRBD1 covers 7 bases. The CDR3 covers 13 residues. Losses at the gene ends were 2 bases for V and 3 bases for J; bases not matched to a gene: 3. Germline loops: CDR1 GTSNPN, CDR2 SVGIG (reference sequence). This CDR3 is CAWSTQGDTEAFF. CDR3 in DNA: TGTGCCTGGAGTACCCAGGGGGACACTGAAGCTTTCTTT.

This clone was found once. CDR3 in DNA: TGTGCCAGCAGCTTCGGACTAGCGGGAGGGGGAGAGCAGTTCTTC. Protein sequence: CASSFGLAGGGEQFF. The chain employs TRBV7-3 and TRBJ2-1, with 15 bases lining up with TRBD2. V lost 3 bases and J lost 10; bases outside the gene matches: 4. CDR1 is SGHTA and CDR2 is FQGTGA in the germline V gene. This CDR3 is 15 amino acids long.

The chain couples TRBV9 to TRBJ1-5; D is possibly TRBD1 (5 bases). Trimming stripped 4 bases from V and 4 bases from J, with 15 bases between. The germline V gene has CDR1 SGDLS and CDR2 YYNGEE. This CDR3 spans 15 amino acids. In DNA form, the CDR3 reads TGTGCCAGCAGCCTGGGGGAGGGAGATAATCAGCCCCAGCATTTT. It codes for CASSLGEGDNQPQHF.

The chain couples TRBV2 to TRBJ2-2, with 10 bases fitting TRBD2. The V gene's germline CDR1 is SNHLY and CDR2 FYNNEI. With V trimmed by 5 bases and J by 0 bases, 3 bases remained unmatched. The CDR3 runs 16 residues. The chain's CDR3 is CASSILAGSNTGELFF. The CDR3 bases are TGTGCCAGCAGTATACTAGCGGGATCGAACACCGGGGAGCTGTTTTTT. The complete variable domain, with remaining parts taken from reference TRBV2 and TRBJ2-2, reads EPEVTQTPSHQVTQMGQEVILRCVPISNHLYFYWYRQILGQKVEFLVSFYNNEISEKSEIFDDQFSVERPDGSNFTLKIRSTKLEDSAMYFCASSILAGSNTGELFFGEGSRLTVL.

This chain links TRBV4-1 with TRBJ2-1; TRBD2 matches 9 bases. The CDR3 runs 16 residues. Looked up from germline, CDR1 is MGHRA and CDR2 is YSYEKL. The J segment lost 8 bases and the V segment lost 1 base, leaving 9 bases of the junction unmatched. The CDR3 region is CASSQVSSGGLDEQFF. The CDR3 nucleotides read TGCGCCAGCAGCCAAGTATCGAGCGGGGGGCTGGATGAGCAGTTCTTC.

The J gene is TRBJ1-2, the V gene TRBV27; the D gene is possibly TRBD1 (5 bases). The germline V and J ends were trimmed by 8 bases and 2 bases, with 15 bases remaining between them. Germline CDR1 MNHEY, CDR2 SMNVEV (reference sequence). There are 14 residues in the CDR3. CDR3 coding DNA: TGTGCCAGCTCCCAGCAGGGTGGGAACTATGGCTACACCTTC. This sequence encodes CASSQQGGNYGYTF.

This chain links TRBV2 with TRBJ2-3; perhaps D is TRBD1 or TRBD2 (5 bases each). There are 14 residues in the CDR3. V dropped 6 bases and J dropped 10 bases, with 20 bases sitting between them. The germline V gene has CDR1 SNHLY and CDR2 FYNNEI. CDR3 loop: CASSPHPGPLPQYF. CDR3 bases: TGTGCCAGCAGCCCCCACCCGGGGCCACTACCGCAGTATTTT.

The chain employs TRBV5-1 and TRBJ1-2, with no clear D. Germline CDR1 is SGHRS and CDR2 is YFSETQ. The CDR3 spans 14 residues. The V end was cut by 7 bases, the J end by 2 bases, with 15 bases between. DNA of the CDR3: TGCGCCAGCCGGGGAGAACACCGAAACTATGGCTACACCTTC. It yields the protein CASRGEHRNYGYTF.

The CDR3 DNA reads as TGTGCCAGTAGTCCGGGACAGGTCTACGAGCAGTACTTC. This gives the protein CASSPGQVYEQYF. The chain has TRBV19 and TRBJ2-7; TRBD1 matches at 8 bases. V dropped 5 bases and J dropped 3; count of bases not matched to a gene: 3. Germline V CDR1 and CDR2: LNHDA, SQIVND (reference sequence). The CDR3 sequence is 13 residues long. Complete variable domain (other parts from reference TRBV19 and TRBJ2-7): DGGITQSPKYLFRKEGQNVTLSCEQNLNHDAMYWYRQDPGQGLRLIYYSQIVNDFQKGDIAEGYSVSREKKESFPLTVTSAQKNPTAFYLCASSPGQVYEQYFGPGTRLTVT.

This clone was counted between two and nine times. V usage is TRBV11-2 and J usage is TRBJ2-1; the D gene is possibly TRBD1 (5 bases). The CDR3 extends over 13 amino acids. Germline CDR1 and CDR2: SGHAT and FQNNGV. The V end lost 0 bases, the J end lost 7 bases, and 7 bases lay between the germline ends. CDR3 residues: CASSLDRVNEQFF. The CDR3 DNA reads as TGTGCCAGCAGCTTAGACAGGGTGAATGAGCAGTTCTTC.